This entry concerns a single T cell receptor (beta chain). Its specificity is not known. TCRdb independently ran MiXCR on the reads; one entry per CDR3 protein. The profile shows around 450,000 distinct CDR3 sequences, 10% to 12% of them singletons. The data derive from a study of T cell repertoires in cytomegalovirus infection. Study in general: CMV infection plus the matching HLA type was flagged by public TCR beta signatures.

Findings and caveats of the study: HLA-C-restricted TCR beta clonotypes specific for CMV led the ex vivo response.

V lost 6 bases, J lost 5 bases, and 4 bases stayed unmatched. In germline, CDR1 is MNHEY, CDR2 SVGAGI. The CDR3 has 14 amino acids. The chain uses TRBV6-5 and TRBJ2-7; 13 nucleotides match TRBD2. What was sequenced was PBMCs. This TCR was sampled from a human donor in good health (CMV status not recorded). Some clones in this sample may be carry-over from other donors' samples. CDR3 residues: CASSLTSGRHEQYF. CDR3 nucleotide sequence: TGTGCCAGCAGCTTGACTAGCGGGAGGCACGAGCAGTACTTC.